These 31 T cell receptor beta chains were all obtained from the same sample, sequenced in a study of OX40 agonist ivuxolimab in advanced cancers. The protocol was immunoSEQ multiplex PCR, while the TCRdb copy is restricted to in-frame clones and leaves out a portion. The sample contains under 150,000 clones, approximately 90% of which appear only once. Sample: CD4+ or CD8+ T cells sorted from blood, taken in a trial of the OX40 agonist ivuxolimab. Every receptor here comes from an adult with an advanced solid tumor such as melanoma, head and neck, liver or kidney cancer.

The J gene is TRBJ1-4, the V gene TRBV7-2, with D unresolved. Germline lookup yields CDR1 SGHTA and CDR2 FQGNSA. This CDR3 is 15 amino acids long. Trimming removed 1 base from V and 7 bases from J, with 13 bases in between. CDR3 region: CASSLGLGKGEKLFF. In DNA form, the CDR3 reads TGTGCCAGCAGCTTAGGACTGGGGAAAGGTGAAAAACTGTTTTTT.

Concerning this clone itself: One end of the junction fails to match germline, which may point to a read error. V usage is TRBV30 and J usage is TRBJ1-1, with a tentative D call TRBD1 (5 bases). Germline V lookup: CDR1 GTSNPN, CDR2 SVGIG (reference sequence). There are 12 residues in the CDR3. The CDR3 DNA follows: TGTGCCTGGACTCCAAGTGGGGCTGAGGCTTTCTTT. Its protein is CAWTPSGAEAFF.

The chain carries TRBV10-3 and TRBJ2-2, with a weak D call TRBD1 (6 bases). CDR1 and CDR2 from the germline V gene are ENHRY and SYGVKD. Between the trimmed V and J ends, which lost 7 bases and 4 bases, there was a span of 16 bases. CDR3 size: 15 residues. CDR3 sequence: CAITPTGSGTGELFF. The CDR3 DNA sequence: TGTGCCATCACCCCAACAGGGTCTGGCACCGGGGAGCTGTTTTTT.

The rearrangement joins TRBV29-1 to TRBJ2-5; D unclear. CDR1 and CDR2 (germline): SQVTM, ANQGSEA. The CDR3 consists of 12 residues. V lost 0 bases, J lost 2 bases, and 4 bases lay in between. The CDR3 bases are TGCAGCGTTGAAGACAGGCAAGAGACCCAGTACTTC. Encoded protein: CSVEDRQETQYF.

This clone was observed a few times. The rearrangement links TRBV28 to TRBJ1-1, with a tentative D call TRBD1 (5 bases). The germline V gene has CDR1 MDHEN and CDR2 SYDVKM. The CDR3 is 14 amino acids. Trimming took 3 bases from V and 5 from J, leaving 13 bases between them. The CDR3 region has the DNA TGTGCCAGCAGTTTGGTGGGGCTGGGAACTGAAGCTTTCTTT. Its protein is CASSLVGLGTEAFF.

The chain couples TRBV15 to TRBJ1-2, with a tentative D call TRBD1 (5 bases). The V gene lost 8 bases and the J gene lost 4 bases, with 14 bases spanning the gap. Germline loops: CDR1 LNHNV, CDR2 YYDKDF (reference sequence). The CDR3 has 13 amino acids. As DNA, the CDR3 is TGTGCCACCGGGGAGGGGCTGGGCTATGGCTACACCTTC. Amino acid sequence: CATGEGLGYGYTF.

In its sample, this clone was seen once. V is TRBV28 and J is TRBJ2-5; 11 positions agree with TRBD2. Germline CDR1 and CDR2: MDHEN and SYDVKM. This CDR3 is built from 17 residues. V was pared by 6 bases and J by 5 bases, with 14 bases of the junction left unmatched. The CDR3 coding sequence is TGTGCCAGCAGGGTGGAGACTAGCGGGGTCCCTGGGGAGACCCAGTACTTC. Translating it yields CASRVETSGVPGETQYF. Together with reference TRBV28 and TRBJ2-5, the CDR3 gives the full variable domain: DVKVTQSSRYLVKRTGEKVFLECVQDMDHENMFWYRQDPGLGLRLIYFSYDVKMKEKGDIPEGYSVSREKKERFSLILESASTNQTSMYLCASRVETSGVPGETQYFGPGTRLLVL.

The chain employs TRBV7-2 and TRBJ2-3, with D perhaps TRBD2 (6 bases). Germline V gene sequence: CDR1 SGHTA, CDR2 FQGNSA. There are 15 residues in the CDR3. V lost 2 bases to trimming and J lost 5 bases, with 14 bases between them. CDR3 nucleotide sequence: TGTGCCAGCAGCTTATACGGGAGAGGTCAAGATACGCAGTATTTT. It specifies CASSLYGRGQDTQYF.

The chain has TRBV4-2 and TRBJ2-3; the match to TRBD2 covers 7 bases. The V gene end was trimmed by 0 bases and the J gene end by 3 bases; junction bases not matched to a gene: 9. Germline V gives CDR1 LGHNA, CDR2 YNFKEQ. The CDR3 has 17 residues. The CDR3 reads CASSQDNGGRRTDTQYF. The CDR3, as DNA: TGTGCCAGCAGCCAAGATAACGGCGGGAGAAGAACAGATACGCAGTATTTT.

Notes on this clone: At one of its ends the junction is not consistent with the germline gene, which may arise from a read error. The V gene is TRBV7-7, the J gene TRBJ2-5; D might be TRBD1 or TRBD2, each matching 5 bases. The CDR3 has 15 residues. CDR1 SSHAT and CDR2 FNYEAQ come from the germline V gene (reference sequence). The CDR3, as DNA: TGTGCTAGCAGCCACGACAGTACCGGGGAAGAGACCCAGTACTTC. Protein: CASSHDSTGEETQYF.

The rearrangement uses TRBV20-1 and TRBJ1-1, with no clear D. Between the trimmed V and J ends, which lost 0 bases and 1 base, there was a span of 0 bases. CDR1 and CDR2 from the germline V gene are DFQATT and SNEGSKA (reference sequence). The CDR3 length is 11 residues. Here the CDR3 DNA reads TGCAGTGCTAGAGAGAACACTGAAGCTTTCTTT. This translates into CSARENTEAFF.

The J gene is TRBJ1-5, the V gene TRBV6-1; no clear D. Trimming pared 1 base from V and 8 bases from J, leaving 24 bases between. From germline, CDR1 is MNHNS and CDR2 SASEGT. The CDR3 covers 18 residues. CDR3 nucleotides: TGTGCCAGCAGTGAAGGGGGTCGGGCAGACGCTTCTTGGAAGCCCCAGCATTTT. Translated: CASSEGGRADASWKPQHF.

V and J are TRBV7-2 and TRBJ2-5; 8 bases map to TRBD1. The V gene's germline CDR1 is SGHTA and CDR2 FQGNSA. With 4 bases clipped from V and 5 bases from J, the junction kept 6 bases outside the gene matches. CDR3 length: 14 amino acids. The CDR3 here is CASSSLDRAETQYF. The CDR3 region has the DNA TGTGCCAGCAGCTCCTTGGACAGGGCTGAGACCCAGTACTTC. The full variable domain, its missing parts supplied by reference TRBV7-2 and TRBJ2-5, is GAGVSQSPSNKVTEKGKDVELRCDPISGHTALYWYRQSLGQGLEFLIYFQGNSAPDKSGLPSDRFSAERTGGSVSTLTIQRTQQEDSAVYLCASSSLDRAETQYFGPGTRLLVL.

The chain uses TRBV11-3 and TRBJ1-4; D uncertain. Per the germline V gene, CDR1 is SGHNT and CDR2 is YENEEA. The CDR3 is 11 amino acids. The V and J ends lost 4 bases and 13 bases respectively, with 10 bases between them. The CDR3 DNA is TGTGCCAGCAGCTCCGTGGAGGGACTGTTTTTT. Protein product: CASSSVEGLFF.

The chain joins TRBV7-8 to TRBJ1-5; 10 nucleotides agree with TRBD1. After removal of 0 bases from V and 4 bases from J, the junction contained 3 bases not matched to a gene. The CDR3 contains 16 residues. Germline V lookup: CDR1 SGHVS, CDR2 FQNEAQ. The CDR3 loop reads CASSLAPGQGNQPQHF. Written as DNA, the CDR3 is TGTGCCAGCAGCTTAGCCCCGGGACAGGGGAATCAGCCCCAGCATTTT.

This chain connects TRBV9 to TRBJ2-7; 10 bases map to TRBD1. The ends lost 1 base at V and 3 bases at J; junction bases unmatched: 1. The CDR3 is made up of 14 amino acids. Germline V gene sequence: CDR1 SGDLS, CDR2 YYNGEE. CDR3 nucleotides: TGTGCCAGCAGCGTAAGGACAGGGGGCTACGAGCAGTACTTC. Translation: CASSVRTGGYEQYF. The variable domain in full, completed from reference TRBV9 and TRBJ2-7, reads DSGVTQTPKHLITATGQRVTLRCSPRSGDLSVYWYQQSLDQGLQFLIQYYNGEERAKGNILERFSAQQFPDLHSELNLSSLELGDSALYFCASSVRTGGYEQYFGPGTRLTVT.

The genes are TRBV27 and TRBJ2-2; 14 bases agree with TRBD2. J gave up 3 bases and V 3 bases, and 9 bases lay outside the gene matches. The CDR3 consists of 19 residues. Germline V CDR1 and CDR2: MNHEY, SMNVEV (reference sequence). The CDR3 DNA sequence: TGTGCCAGCAGTTTTCCGGGGACTAGCGGGAGTCTTGACACCGGGGAGCTGTTTTTT. Translation: CASSFPGTSGSLDTGELFF.

This sequence joins TRBV28 and TRBJ1-2, with TRBD1 matching 10 bases. J gave up 6 bases and V 3 bases, and 1 base lay outside the gene matches. CDR1 MDHEN and CDR2 SYDVKM come from the germline V gene. The CDR3 spans 13 residues. As DNA, the CDR3 is TGTGCCAGCAGTTTTGGACAGGGGGATGGCTACACCTTC. Translated, it gives CASSFGQGDGYTF.

The J gene is TRBJ2-7, the V gene TRBV9; D ambiguous. Per germline, CDR1 SGDLS and CDR2 YYNGEE. Trimming removed 4 bases from V and 0 bases from J, with 14 bases in between. This CDR3 has 15 residues. CDR3 in amino acids: CASSPIGTSSYEQYF. For the CDR3, the DNA is TGTGCCAGCAGCCCCATAGGAACAAGCTCCTACGAGCAGTACTTC. Variable domain in full (rest from reference TRBV9 and TRBJ2-7): DSGVTQTPKHLITATGQRVTLRCSPRSGDLSVYWYQQSLDQGLQFLIQYYNGEERAKGNILERFSAQQFPDLHSELNLSSLELGDSALYFCASSPIGTSSYEQYFGPGTRLTVT.

The V call is TRBV21-1, the J call TRBJ1-1. TRBV21-1 is described as a pseudogene. The CDR3 sequence is 19 residues long. CDR3 sequence: CASSKAPRPMRGGYTEAFF. CDR3 DNA sequence: TGTGCCAGCAGCAAAGCTCCACGGCCTATGCGGGGGGGGTACACTGAAGCTTTCTTT.

The chain couples TRBV9 to TRBJ2-5, with 8 nucleotides matching TRBD2. The germline V gene encodes CDR1 SGDLS and CDR2 YYNGEE. Trimming cost V 2 bases and J 2 bases; bases outside gene matches: 11. This CDR3 has 17 residues. CDR3 region: CASSVGAQAGAQETQYF. CDR3 in DNA: TGTGCCAGCAGCGTTGGGGCCCAAGCGGGGGCACAAGAGACCCAGTACTTC.

This chain links TRBV11-2 with TRBJ2-2, with 7 bases matching TRBD1. The germline CDR1 and CDR2 sequences are SGHAT and FQNNGV. Trimming removed 3 bases from V and 1 base from J; junction bases left unmatched: 5. The CDR3 extends over 16 amino acids. The DNA of the CDR3 is TGTGCCAGCAGCTTCACCGGGACAGTGAACACCGGGGAGCTGTTTTTT. It yields the protein CASSFTGTVNTGELFF.

The CDR3 loop reads CASSQAQNYNSPLHF. The DNA for the CDR3 is TGCGCCAGCAGCCAAGCACAGAACTATAATTCACCCCTCCACTTT. The rearrangement links TRBV4-1 to TRBJ1-6; D is unclear. Germline V gene sequence: CDR1 MGHRA, CDR2 YSYEKL. This CDR3 is built from 15 residues. V lost 1 base and J 3 bases, leaving 7 bases between the germline ends.

The chain couples TRBV6-6 to TRBJ2-2, with 9 bases matching TRBD1. The V segment lost 5 bases and the J segment 7 bases; nucleotides outside the gene matches: 8. The germline gives CDR1 MNHNY, CDR2 SVGAGI (reference sequence). CDR3 length: 15 amino acids. The CDR3 DNA follows: TGTGCCAGCAGTACCCACAGGGGGCAAGGCGGGGAGCTGTTTTTT. It is translated as CASSTHRGQGGELFF.

V is TRBV2 and J is TRBJ1-5; no clear D. Trimming removed 5 bases from V and 0 bases from J, with 8 bases in between. Germline CDR1 is SNHLY and CDR2 is FYNNEI. This CDR3 spans 14 amino acids. CDR3 residues: CASSISDSNQPQHF. The DNA for the CDR3 is TGTGCCAGCAGTATTTCAGATAGCAATCAGCCCCAGCATTTT.

The J gene is TRBJ2-3, the V gene TRBV11-2; TRBD2 matches at 13 bases. Germline-derived CDR1 and CDR2 are SGHAT and FQNNGV. J lost 5 bases, V lost 2 bases, and 10 bases had no gene match. The length of the CDR3 is 18 residues. CDR3 DNA sequence: TGTGCCAGCAGCTTAATGCCGGGACTAGCGGGATCGAAAGATACGCAGTATTTT. Translating gives CASSLMPGLAGSKDTQYF.

The CDR3 DNA reads as TGCGCCAGCAGCTTGGGGTCCTCAGGCGGCGAGCAGTACTTC. This sequence encodes CASSLGSSGGEQYF. The genes are TRBV5-1 and TRBJ2-7; D unresolved. V lost 0 bases and J 6 bases, leaving 13 bases between the germline ends. Germline CDR1 and CDR2: SGHRS and YFSETQ. The CDR3 is 14 residues long.

V is TRBV7-9 and J is TRBJ1-3; no reliable D call. This CDR3 is built from 10 residues. Germline CDR1 reads SEHNR; CDR2 reads FQNEAQ (reference sequence). The CDR3 here is CAVTGNTIYF. The CDR3 region has the DNA TGTGCTGTTACGGGAAACACCATATATTTT.

The sample holds a few counts of this clone. V gene TRBV2 combines with J gene TRBJ2-2, with D unresolved. There are 14 residues in the CDR3. Per the germline V gene, CDR1 is SNHLY and CDR2 is FYNNEI. The germline V and J ends were trimmed by 3 bases and 0 bases, with 5 bases remaining between them. Written as DNA, the CDR3 is TGTGCCAGCAGTGATACCCCGAACACCGGGGAGCTGTTTTTT. This encodes CASSDTPNTGELFF.

V and J are TRBV6-1 and TRBJ1-1; 7 positions agree with TRBD1. The V and J ends lost 3 bases and 5 bases, in that order; junction bases with no gene match: 6. The CDR3 is 14 residues long. Germline V gene lookup returns CDR1 MNHNS and CDR2 SASEGT. The CDR3 protein is CASSEQQGRTEAFF. DNA of the CDR3: TGTGCCAGCAGTGAGCAACAGGGGAGGACTGAAGCTTTCTTT.

The V call is TRBV19, the J call TRBJ1-4; D may be TRBD1 (6 bases). Per germline, CDR1 LNHDA and CDR2 SQIVND (reference sequence). The CDR3 extends over 15 amino acids. Trimming pared 3 bases from V and 4 bases from J, leaving 12 bases between. In DNA, the CDR3 is TGTGCCAGTAGTATTCCGGGGGCCCTTAATGAAAAACTGTTTTTT. It encodes CASSIPGALNEKLFF.